Listed below are T cell receptor beta chains from one sample, sequenced in a study of cytomegalovirus exposure and HLA in healthy donors. Measured with immunoSEQ multiplex PCR; TCRdb has only the in-frame clones, and not every one. The sample records tens of thousands of clones, more than 95% being singletons. Sequencing input: PBMCs. All receptors derive from a man younger than 35 in good health and CMV-seronegative. Both conserved end residues are part of each CDR3. D genes are given only for firm matches. The listing skips clone size in some rows; elsewhere it reads once, few, many or a size class.

clone size	V gene	J gene	D gene	CDR3 protein	CDR3 DNA
-	TRBV7-9	TRBJ1-2	-	CAIASGGYTF	TGTGCCATCGCCTCGGGTGGCTACACCTTC
many	TRBV6-5	TRBJ1-4	TRBD1	CASSSPDRDNNEKLFF	TGTGCCAGCAGTTCTCCAGACAGGGATAATAATGAAAAACTGTTTTTT
-	TRBV11-2	TRBJ2-1	-	CASSLQDFNNEQFF	TGTGCCAGCAGCTTACAGGATTTTAACAATGAGCAGTTCTTC
-	TRBV2	TRBJ1-3	-	CASKNQAGPGNTIYF	TGTGCCAGCAAGAACCAGGCAGGGCCTGGAAACACCATATATTTT
-	TRBV6-1	TRBJ1-2	-	CASSEGGYTF	TGTGCCAGCAGTGAGGGCGGCTACACCTTC
once	TRBV15	TRBJ1-2	TRBD1	CATSRDQPAGGYGYTF	TGTGCCACCAGCAGAGATCAACCCGCAGGGGGCTATGGCTACACCTTC
once	TRBV5-6	TRBJ2-1	TRBD2	CASSWGTRFNEQFF	TGTGCCAGCAGTTGGGGGACTAGGTTCAATGAGCAGTTCTTC
-	TRBV7-9	TRBJ1-6	TRBD1	CASSLVGGGNSPLHF	TGTGCCAGCAGCTTAGTAGGGGGCGGGAATTCACCCCTCCACTTT
once	TRBV29-1	TRBJ2-1	TRBD1	CSAVTGTGYNEQFF	TGCAGCGCCGTAACCGGGACAGGCTACAATGAGCAGTTCTTC
-	TRBV4-1	TRBJ1-2	-	CASSQEGADFYGYTF	TGCGCCAGCAGCCAAGAAGGGGCGGATTTCTATGGCTACACCTTC
-	TRBV19	TRBJ2-1	TRBD2	CASSIVGGPFGEQFF	TGTGCCAGTAGTATTGTGGGAGGGCCGTTTGGTGAGCAGTTCTTC
-	TRBV5-4	TRBJ2-7	TRBD2	CASSFLGLYEQYF	TGTGCCAGCAGCTTCCTGGGACTATACGAGCAGTACTTC
-	TRBV7-9	TRBJ1-1	-	CASSLVSGPNTEAFF	TGTGCCAGCAGCTTAGTCTCCGGTCCGAACACTGAAGCTTTCTTT
-	TRBV6-6	TRBJ1-6	-	CASRALGQNNSPLHF	TGTGCCAGCAGAGCCCTCGGACAGAATAATTCACCCCTCCACTTT
-	TRBV6-1	TRBJ1-5	-	CASSDWQGNNQPQHF	TGTGCCAGCAGTGACTGGCAGGGGAACAATCAGCCCCAGCATTTT
-	TRBV15	TRBJ2-7	TRBD1	CATSRVGQGYEQYF	TGTGCCACCAGCAGAGTGGGACAGGGGTACGAGCAGTACTTC
once	TRBV4-1	TRBJ2-7	-	CASSQGSSYEQYF	TGCGCCAGCAGCCAAGGCAGCTCCTACGAGCAGTACTTC
-	TRBV11-2	TRBJ2-7	-	CASSKLGQFHEQYF	TGTGCCAGCAGCAAATTAGGACAGTTCCACGAGCAGTACTTC
once	TRBV21-1	TRBJ2-7	-	CASSKGHSGGINEQYF	TGTGCCAGCAGCAAAGGACACTCGGGAGGGATTAACGAGCAGTACTTC
-	TRBV5-1	TRBJ1-1	TRBD1	CASSLAPTGPMNTEAFF	TGCGCCAGCAGCTTGGCGCCGACAGGGCCCATGAACACTGAAGCTTTCTTT
-	TRBV5-8	TRBJ1-6	-	CASSFSHRALFYNSPLHF	TGTGCCAGCAGCTTCTCCCACAGGGCCCTATTTTATAATTCACCCCTCCACTTT
-	TRBV19	TRBJ1-3	-	CASLPTSGFGVGNTIYF	TGTGCCAGTTTGCCTACCTCAGGGTTCGGCGTTGGAAACACCATATATTTT
once	TRBV10-3	TRBJ2-7	-	CAARGASYEQYF	TGTGCCGCCAGGGGCGCATCCTACGAGCAGTACTTC
-	TRBV6-1	TRBJ2-1	-	CASSGGISYNEQFF	TGTGCCAGCAGTGGAGGCATTTCCTACAATGAGCAGTTCTTC
-	TRBV28	TRBJ1-4	-	CASSLRSVEKEKLFF	TGTGCCAGCAGTTTACGGTCGGTGGAGAAGGAAAAACTGTTTTTT
-	TRBV9	TRBJ2-7	-	CASSVASASLHEQYF	TGTGCCAGCAGCGTAGCGTCAGCGTCCCTCCACGAGCAGTACTTC
once	TRBV6-4	TRBJ2-4	TRBD1	CASILEPKAGTGEKNIQYF	TGTGCCAGCATCCTTGAGCCCAAAGCCGGGACAGGGGAAAAAAACATTCAGTACTTC
once	TRBV29-1	TRBJ2-5	-	CSVDRRQETQYF	TGCAGCGTTGATAGGCGGCAAGAGACCCAGTACTTC
-	TRBV7-9	TRBJ1-2	-	CASSLETANYGYTF	TGTGCCAGCAGCCTAGAGACAGCTAACTATGGCTACACCTTC
-	TRBV5-1	TRBJ2-5	-	CASTVVGVEETQYF	TGCGCCAGCACCGTTGTAGGGGTGGAGGAGACCCAGTACTTC
-	TRBV9	TRBJ1-1	TRBD1	CASSSGTGGTRTEAFF	TGTGCCAGCAGTTCCGGGACAGGGGGCACAAGGACTGAAGCTTTCTTT
-	TRBV30	TRBJ1-1	TRBD1	CAWRPNGQGAFF	TGTGCCTGGAGACCCAACGGACAGGGCGCTTTCTTT
-	TRBV5-6	TRBJ1-5	TRBD1	CASSLGTGWQPQHF	TGTGCCAGCAGCTTGGGGACAGGGTGGCAGCCCCAGCATTTT
-	TRBV27	TRBJ2-1	-	CASSLTPHDMYNEQFF	TGTGCCAGCAGTTTAACCCCCCATGACATGTACAATGAGCAGTTCTTC
-	TRBV29-1	TRBJ1-1	-	CSVGGWDTEAFF	TGCAGCGTTGGAGGGTGGGACACTGAAGCTTTCTTT
-	TRBV7-2	TRBJ1-2	-	CASSSTGSRGYTF	TGTGCCAGCAGCTCCACAGGGTCGAGGGGCTACACCTTC
-	TRBV29-1	TRBJ2-7	TRBD2	CSVEGAGGPYYEQYF	TGCAGCGTTGAGGGAGCGGGAGGTCCCTACTACGAGCAGTACTTC
once	TRBV2	TRBJ1-3	-	CASSVGLGRNSGNTIYF	TGTGCCAGCAGTGTGGGTTTAGGCAGGAACTCTGGAAACACCATATATTTT
once	TRBV6-5	TRBJ1-4	-	CASSYDGATNEKLFF	TGTGCCAGCAGTTACGACGGAGCAACTAATGAAAAACTGTTTTTT
-	TRBV4-1	TRBJ2-7	TRBD2	CASSLGTSGIPYEQYF	TGCGCCAGCAGCCTGGGGACTAGCGGGATCCCCTACGAGCAGTACTTC
-	TRBV6-1	TRBJ2-1	-	CASGGRSYNEQFF	TGTGCCAGCGGCGGCCGCTCCTACAATGAGCAGTTCTTC
-	TRBV5-1	TRBJ2-7	-	CASSLRGTAYEQYF	TGCGCCAGCAGCTTGCGCGGGACAGCCTACGAGCAGTACTTC
-	TRBV4-1	TRBJ1-4	-	CASSRGATNEKLFF	TGCGCCAGCAGCCGGGGGGCAACTAATGAAAAACTGTTTTTT
-	TRBV6-5	TRBJ1-5	TRBD1	CASRDRGGQPQHF	TGTGCCAGCAGGGACAGGGGAGGCCAGCCCCAGCATTTT
-	TRBV7-2	TRBJ2-5	-	CASSPRDSRQETQYF	TGTGCCAGCAGCCCGCGGGACTCACGACAAGAGACCCAGTACTTC
-	TRBV9	TRBJ2-2	-	CASSVDSITGELFF	TGTGCCAGCAGCGTAGACAGCATCACCGGGGAGCTGTTTTTT
-	TRBV7-9	TRBJ2-3	TRBD1	CASSQDRGKTDTQYF	TGTGCCAGCAGCCAGGACAGGGGGAAAACAGATACGCAGTATTTT
once	TRBV13	TRBJ2-3	TRBD1	CASSSGQGVDTQYF	TGTGCCAGCAGCTCGGGACAGGGTGTGGATACGCAGTATTTT